This is a list of T cell receptor beta chains from one sample in a study of T cell repertoires in cytomegalovirus infection. One entry per CDR3 protein results from TCRdb running MiXCR on the reads. The sample holds 650,000 to 900,000 distinct CDR3 sequences, almost 30% seen once. These TCRs' antigens remain unknown. The specimen was cultured CD8+ T cells from PBMCs, collected from culture after CMV antigen stimulation. The receptors stem from a human donor in good health (CMV status not recorded). Some clones in this sample may be carry-over from other donors' samples. Both conserved end residues are part of each CDR3. Each record gives: CDR3 DNA, CDR3 protein, V gene, D gene, J gene, clone size. The D gene is left open where the match is weak. A row's size may be missing; if present it is once, few, many or a size class.

TGTGCCAGCAGTGCCAACAGGGGGACTGAAGCTTTCTTT	CASSANRGTEAFF	TRBV6-1	TRBD1	TRBJ1-1	few
TGTGCCAGTAGTATAGCCGGGACTTGGGCCTACAATGAGCAGTTCTTC	CASSIAGTWAYNEQFF	TRBV19	-	TRBJ2-1	few
TGTGCCAGCAGCCTTTTCGGGACAGGGGCAGAGACCCAGTACTTC	CASSLFGTGAETQYF	TRBV7-2	TRBD1	TRBJ2-5	many
TGTGCCAGTAGTATAAGAGGGGGAAAGCAGGGTTACAATGAGCAGTTCTTC	CASSIRGGKQGYNEQFF	TRBV19	-	TRBJ2-1	-
TGTGCCAGCAGCTCTAGAGGCACTGAAGCTTTCTTT	CASSSRGTEAFF	TRBV9	-	TRBJ1-1	many
TGTGCCAGCAGCGCAGCGGGGGTAGTCACAGATACGCAGTATTTT	CASSAAGVVTDTQYF	TRBV9	TRBD2	TRBJ2-3	-
TGTGCCAGCAGTGAACTAGTAGCGGGCCTCCACAATGAGCAGTTCTTC	CASSELVAGLHNEQFF	TRBV6-1	TRBD2	TRBJ2-1	many
TGTGCCAGCAGTGACGGCGTACGGGAAAAACTGTTTTTT	CASSDGVREKLFF	TRBV6-1	-	TRBJ1-4	few
TGTGCCAGCAGTTTATGGCAGGCTAGCACAGATACGCAGTATTTT	CASSLWQASTDTQYF	TRBV12-3/TRBV12-4	-	TRBJ2-3	many
TGTGCCAGCAGCCCCTGGGGCACGGATTACGAGCAGTACTTC	CASSPWGTDYEQYF	TRBV7-6	-	TRBJ2-7	many
TGTGCCAGCAGTTACTCCCCAGGGGTGGTTTTAGGCGAGCAGTACTTC	CASSYSPGVVLGEQYF	TRBV6-5	-	TRBJ2-7	-
TGCGCCAGCAGCCAAGACCCAACGAACACCGGGGAGCTGTTTTTT	CASSQDPTNTGELFF	TRBV4-1	-	TRBJ2-2	-
TGTGCTAGTGGTTTTCTACTAGCGGGATCAGGTGGGGGGGGTGAGCAGTTCTTC	CASGFLLAGSGGGGEQFF	TRBV12-5	TRBD2	TRBJ2-1	-
TGTGCCAGCAGCTTAGTGGGGGAGGGGGAGACTGAAGCTTTCTTT	CASSLVGEGETEAFF	TRBV7-9	-	TRBJ1-1	-
TGTGCCAGCAGCTTTTCTCCGGGGTCCCTTGACACTGAAGCTTTCTTT	CASSFSPGSLDTEAFF	TRBV5-4	-	TRBJ1-1	-
TGTGCCAGCAGGCTGAGTTACATTCCTCAAGAGACCCAGTACTTC	CASRLSYIPQETQYF	TRBV12-3/TRBV12-4	-	TRBJ2-5	-
TGTGCCAGTAGTGACCGAATGGTTGGCACAGATACGCAGTATTTT	CASSDRMVGTDTQYF	TRBV19	-	TRBJ2-3	few
TGTGCCAGCAGTTTTTTCGCCTTGGATCACTATGGCTACACCTTC	CASSFFALDHYGYTF	TRBV28	-	TRBJ1-2	-
TGTGCCAGCAGTCCCCCCGGACTAGCGGGAAAGACCCAGTACTTC	CASSPPGLAGKTQYF	TRBV27	TRBD2	TRBJ2-5	-
TGTGCCAGCAGTTTATTGTCCCAGGGGGCAGGTGGAAACACCATATATTTT	CASSLLSQGAGGNTIYF	TRBV27	TRBD1	TRBJ1-3	-
TGTGCCAGCAGCAAGACTAGCGGGGTGGGCAAAAACATTCAGTACTTC	CASSKTSGVGKNIQYF	TRBV7-2	TRBD2	TRBJ2-4	few
TGCGCCAGCAGCCAACGGGGACAGGGGGTGGTTGAAGCTTTCTTT	CASSQRGQGVVEAFF	TRBV4-1	TRBD1	TRBJ1-1	few
TGTGCCAGCTCACCCCGGAGTCCGGGACAGGGGGAGAAAGAGACCCAGTACTTC	CASSPRSPGQGEKETQYF	TRBV18	TRBD1	TRBJ2-5	-
TGTGCCAGCATTTCACTAGCGGGGGGGCCTTTACCTAGCACAGATACGCAGTATTTT	CASISLAGGPLPSTDTQYF	TRBV6-6	TRBD2	TRBJ2-3	-
TGTGCCAGCAGTCAACCTAACAGGGCCGGGGAGCTGTTTTTT	CASSQPNRAGELFF	TRBV12-3/TRBV12-4	-	TRBJ2-2	few
TGTGCCAGCAGCCAAACCAAGACAGCTCACTATGGCTACACCTTC	CASSQTKTAHYGYTF	TRBV7-9	-	TRBJ1-2	-
TGTGCCAGCAGCTCCTGGGAAGTCACAGATACGCAGTATTTT	CASSSWEVTDTQYF	TRBV5-4	-	TRBJ2-3	-
TGTGCCAGCAGATTTAGCGGGGGCTGGGGTGGAGAGCAGTACTTC	CASRFSGGWGGEQYF	TRBV12-3/TRBV12-4	TRBD2	TRBJ2-7	few
TGTGCCAGCAGCCAAGAAAGGGGACAGAACACCATATATTTT	CASSQERGQNTIYF	TRBV3-1	TRBD1	TRBJ1-3	few
TGCGCCAGCAGCCAAGATCACGGAATCTACGAGCAGTACTTC	CASSQDHGIYEQYF	TRBV4-3	-	TRBJ2-7	-
TGTGCCACCAGGATGCAAGAGACCCAGTACTTC	CATRMQETQYF	TRBV27	-	TRBJ2-5	-
TGCAGTGCTAGAGAGGGACTACCCGAGCAGTTCTTC	CSAREGLPEQFF	TRBV20-1	TRBD2	TRBJ2-1	-
TGCAGCGTCCACCAGGTGACCTACAATGAGCAGTTCTTC	CSVHQVTYNEQFF	TRBV29-1	-	TRBJ2-1	-
TGTGCCAGCAGCACCAGGGGGGTCAAAAACATTCAGTACTTC	CASSTRGVKNIQYF	TRBV13	-	TRBJ2-4	-
TGCGCCAGCAGATCAGCGGGGGGTTACAATGAGCAGTTCTTC	CASRSAGGYNEQFF	TRBV5-1	TRBD2	TRBJ2-1	-
TGTGCCAGCACCTCTAATGGAGGTCCCACTCAAGAGACCCAGTACTTC	CASTSNGGPTQETQYF	TRBV27	-	TRBJ2-5	-
TGTGCCAGCAGCTTAGGGGACAGGGGGAACAATGAGCAGTTCTTC	CASSLGDRGNNEQFF	TRBV5-8	TRBD1	TRBJ2-1	-
TGTGCCAGCAGTGAAAGTGTGGGGGACAGGGGATTCTATGGCTACACCTTC	CASSESVGDRGFYGYTF	TRBV6-1	TRBD1	TRBJ1-2	few
TGTGCCAGCGGAGCTTGGACAGGGCACAATGAGCAGTTCTTC	CASGAWTGHNEQFF	TRBV27	TRBD1	TRBJ2-1	-
TGTGCCAGCAGTTTAAGTAGGTCGGGAGTCTACGAGCAGTACTTC	CASSLSRSGVYEQYF	TRBV27	-	TRBJ2-7	few
TGTGCCAGCAGTCTAAGACTAGCGGGGTCGAGCTCCTACAATGAGCAGTTCTTC	CASSLRLAGSSSYNEQFF	TRBV6-2/TRBV6-3	TRBD2	TRBJ2-1	few
TGTGCCAGCCTAGGAGATAGTTTTTTTGGCTACACCTTC	CASLGDSFFGYTF	TRBV27	-	TRBJ1-2	-
TGTGCCAGCAGTCCTCCGGCAGGGCTTGCGCCCAAGGAGCAGTTCTTC	CASSPPAGLAPKEQFF	TRBV27	-	TRBJ2-1	many
TGTGCCAGCAGTTCCAAAGCGTTTTCTAGCACAGATACGCAGTATTTT	CASSSKAFSSTDTQYF	TRBV27	-	TRBJ2-3	few